These T cell receptor beta chains were read from a single sample in a study of T cell changes during pregnancy in multiple sclerosis. Data came from immunoSEQ multiplex PCR; TCRdb stores just in-frame clones and leaves some out. Seen here are approximately 45,000 clones, 92% observed once, and the top ten hold 0.37%. The specimen was CD4+ T cells from peripheral blood mononuclear cells, collected in the second trimester of pregnancy. The receptors derive from a female donor in good health, enrolled as a control in a pregnancy study. CDR3s include the opening cysteine and the closing phenylalanine or tryptophan. The D gene is left open where the match is weak. The size of a clone is reported for some rows only, either as once, few or many, or as a class for expanded clones.

>TRBJ1-2|TRBV11-3|NA|NA
TGTGCCAGCAGCTCCCTTAGCGGGCTTGATGGCTACACCTTC
CASSSLSGLDGYTF
>TRBJ2-5|TRBV18|NA|NA
TGTGCCAGCTCCCCGAGCGGCCTACAAGAGACCCAGTACTTC
CASSPSGLQETQYF
>TRBJ1-2|TRBV19|NA|NA
TGTGCCAGTAGCTTCGCTCAACAGGATATCTATGGCTACACCTTC
CASSFAQQDIYGYTF
>TRBJ2-1|TRBV10-3|NA|TRBD2
TGTGCCATCAGTGGCCGGAGCGGGGGGGCCCTCAATGAGCAGTTCTTC
CAISGRSGGALNEQFF
>TRBJ2-7|TRBV5-8|NA|TRBD1
TGTGCCAGCAGCAAGGACAGGGGGCCCTACGAGCAGTACTTC
CASSKDRGPYEQYF
>TRBJ2-3|TRBV7-6|once|NA
TGTGCCAGCAGCTTTAGGGGGGGGACAGATACGCAGTATTTT
CASSFRGGTDTQYF
>TRBJ2-5|TRBV4-1|NA|NA
TGCGCCAGCAGCCAGGCGAGACAGAGCGGGGAGACCCAGTACTTC
CASSQARQSGETQYF
>TRBJ1-2|TRBV5-1|NA|TRBD1
TGCGCCAGCAGCTGGGATACAGGGGTCCGTGGATATGGCTACACCTTC
CASSWDTGVRGYGYTF
>TRBJ2-7|TRBV5-4|NA|NA
TGTGCCAGCAGCTTGCGGGGTTTCGGCTCCTACGAGCAGTACTTC
CASSLRGFGSYEQYF
>TRBJ2-3|TRBV6-6|NA|TRBD2
TGTGCCAGCTCACTGGGGATAGCGGGGGTAACAGATACGCAGTATTTT
CASSLGIAGVTDTQYF
>TRBJ2-5|TRBV4-2|NA|TRBD2
TGTGCCAGCAGCCCGGGACTAGCGGGGGGGCTGGGGACCCAGTACTTC
CASSPGLAGGLGTQYF
>TRBJ1-1|TRBV30|NA|NA
TGTGCCTGGAACGGGAACACTGAAGCTTTCTTT
CAWNGNTEAFF
>TRBJ1-3|TRBV30|NA|NA
TGTGCCTGGAGGATGGGGGGCTCTGGAAACACCATATATTTT
CAWRMGGSGNTIYF
>TRBJ2-3|TRBV19|once|NA
TGTGCCAGTCGAACTAATAGAGCGGCAAGCACAGATACGCAGTATTTT
CASRTNRAASTDTQYF
>TRBJ1-4|TRBV6-1|NA|NA
TGTGCCAGCAGTAAGGGAGACCTTAATGAAAAACTGTTTTTT
CASSKGDLNEKLFF
>TRBJ1-1|TRBV9|NA|TRBD1
TGTGCCAGCAGCCCCCTAGACAGGGGGCATGAAGCTTTCTTT
CASSPLDRGHEAFF